These T cell receptor beta chains were read from a single sample in a study of technical replicates of blood from a few donors. Using immunoSEQ multiplex PCR, the repertoire was profiled, and TCRdb retains in-frame clones only, with some absent. The table records about 83,000 clones, approximately 96% of them present only once. Material: T cells isolated from PBMCs. Every receptor here comes from a human donor in good health. CDR3s leave out the opening cysteine and the closing phenylalanine or tryptophan. A D gene is named only where the DNA matches it firmly.

d_call | j_call | v_call | cdr3_aa
TRBD2 | TRBJ2-3 | TRBV5-1 | ASSLGPSGSSDTQY
TRBD1 | TRBJ1-5 | TRBV6-6 | ASSRIDRGGNQPQH
TRBD2 | TRBJ2-1 | TRBV5-1 | ASSLNLGTSLF
TRBD1 | TRBJ1-2 | TRBV5-8 | ASSGDRVNYGYT
. | TRBJ1-1 | TRBV18 | ASSVQGRDEAF
. | TRBJ2-7 | TRBV16 | ASSHVSGSYEQY
TRBD1 | TRBJ2-7 | TRBV19 | ASSIRAGTGSYEQY
TRBD1 | TRBJ1-2 | TRBV6-5 | ASREQGARGYT
. | TRBJ2-7 | TRBV13 | ASSPAPQGGYEQY
. | TRBJ2-3 | TRBV27 | ASSLTRTDTQY
. | TRBJ2-3 | TRBV6-1 | ATQRATSTDTQY
TRBD2 | TRBJ2-1 | TRBV5-1 | ASSSIAGEWDNEQF
. | TRBJ1-2 | TRBV4-3 | ASSQDFGTQGFGYT
. | TRBJ1-3 | TRBV30 | AWSEFGRAISGNTIY
. | TRBJ2-1 | TRBV4-1 | ASPQPSHRRQF
TRBD1 | TRBJ1-5 | TRBV27 | ASSFGAGGQPQH
. | TRBJ1-1 | TRBV7-3 | ASSPRGGGTEAF
TRBD1 | TRBJ2-3 | TRBV7-3 | ASSFTGTGTSTDTQY
. | TRBJ2-7 | TRBV9 | ASSPEGPGQKYEQY
. | TRBJ2-2 | TRBV19 | ASTPRRYFGELF
. | TRBJ2-7 | TRBV7-8 | ASSTPMTGDSSYEQY
. | TRBJ2-5 | TRBV14 | ASSQELAAEETQY
. | TRBJ2-1 | TRBV13 | ASSFYLAGSSYNEQF
TRBD2 | TRBJ2-5 | TRBV19 | ASSEVAGEGWETQY
. | TRBJ2-1 | TRBV6-5 | ASSYNSMYEQF
TRBD1 | TRBJ1-3 | TRBV6-5 | ASSRQGSHTIY
TRBD2 | TRBJ2-2 | TRBV10-3 | AIGDLLAGGPFDTGELF
. | TRBJ2-1 | TRBV19 | ASSIGVNNEQF
. | TRBJ2-5 | TRBV9 | ASSVPAEETQY
. | TRBJ1-1 | TRBV29-1 | SVEGGENTEAF
TRBD2 | TRBJ2-7 | TRBV4-1 | ASSLGGTYEQY
TRBD1 | TRBJ1-2 | TRBV30 | AWSGGNRGGYT
TRBD1 | TRBJ1-2 | TRBV5-1 | ASSRDSNYGYT
. | TRBJ1-4 | TRBV19 | ASSASSDGLF
TRBD1 | TRBJ2-7 | TRBV5-1 | ASSSDRVNYEQY
TRBD2 | TRBJ2-3 | TRBV19 | ATNPGGSDTQY
. | TRBJ2-1 | TRBV11-2 | ASSLVGHRDEQF
TRBD1 | TRBJ1-5 | TRBV6-1 | ASSDYPGQGSNQPQH
. | TRBJ1-5 | TRBV6-1 | ASKGGGQPQH
. | TRBJ1-6 | TRBV30 | AWSVWVGGPYNSPLH
TRBD1 | TRBJ2-7 | TRBV5-1 | ASSLVSRGFYEQY
. | TRBJ2-3 | TRBV7-2 | ASSREYTDTQY
TRBD1 | TRBJ2-7 | TRBV7-6 | ASSPRTGGVASYEQY
. | TRBJ2-5 | TRBV7-4 | ASSLHGGIKTQY
. | TRBJ2-1 | TRBV29-1 | SIRPSGFPYNEQF
. | TRBJ1-1 | TRBV5-4 | ASSLAGAAF
. | TRBJ1-1 | TRBV7-2 | ASSQVGEAF
. | TRBJ2-5 | TRBV27 | ASSLSRQALETQY
. | TRBJ1-1 | TRBV2 | ASTGLLGTEAF